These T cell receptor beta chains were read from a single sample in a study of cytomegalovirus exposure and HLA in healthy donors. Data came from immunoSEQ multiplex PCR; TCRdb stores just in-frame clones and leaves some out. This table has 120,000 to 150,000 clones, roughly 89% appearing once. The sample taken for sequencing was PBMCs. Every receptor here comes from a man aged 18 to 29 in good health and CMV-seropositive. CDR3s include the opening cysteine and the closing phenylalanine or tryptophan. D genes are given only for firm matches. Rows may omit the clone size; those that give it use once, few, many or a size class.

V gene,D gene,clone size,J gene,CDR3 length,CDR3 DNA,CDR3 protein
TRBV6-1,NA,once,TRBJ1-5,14,TGTGCCAGCAGTGAACGCGGGGACAATCAGCCCCAGCATTTT,CASSERGDNQPQHF
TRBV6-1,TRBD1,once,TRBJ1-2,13,TGTGCCAGCAGTGAGGACAGGGGGCTTGGCTACACCTTC,CASSEDRGLGYTF
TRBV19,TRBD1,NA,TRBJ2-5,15,TGTGCCAGTAGTGCCCGGACAGGGAGGCGAGAGACCCAGTACTTC,CASSARTGRRETQYF
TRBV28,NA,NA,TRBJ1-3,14,TGTGCCAGCAGTTTAAAGGGGGCTGGAAACACCATATATTTT,CASSLKGAGNTIYF
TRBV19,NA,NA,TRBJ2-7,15,TGTGCCAGTAGTATAGGCAAGGGGATAGGGCACGAGCAGTACTTC,CASSIGKGIGHEQYF
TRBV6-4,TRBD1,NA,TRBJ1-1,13,TGTGCCAGCAGCTCCGGACAGGCCACTGAAGCTTTCTTT,CASSSGQATEAFF
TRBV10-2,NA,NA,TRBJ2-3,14,TGCGCCAGCACCTTCGGAGGAGGCACAGATACGCAGTATTTT,CASTFGGGTDTQYF
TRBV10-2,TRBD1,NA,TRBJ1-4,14,TGCGCCAGCAGTGAGGGGGACAGGACTGAAAAACTGTTTTTT,CASSEGDRTEKLFF
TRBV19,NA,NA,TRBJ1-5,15,TGTGCCAGTAGGTTTAAGAGCGGGGGAGGTCAGCCCCAGCATTTT,CASRFKSGGGQPQHF
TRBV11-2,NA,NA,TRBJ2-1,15,TGTGCCAGCAGCCTGGACATGAGCTCCTACAATGAGCAGTTCTTC,CASSLDMSSYNEQFF
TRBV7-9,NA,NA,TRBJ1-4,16,TGTGCCAGCAGCTTAGTTTTGGAGGGACCTAATGAAAAACTGTTTTTT,CASSLVLEGPNEKLFF
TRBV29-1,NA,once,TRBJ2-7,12,TGCAGCGTTCGTACAGGTTCCTACGAGCAGTACTTC,CSVRTGSYEQYF
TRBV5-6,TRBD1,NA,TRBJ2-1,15,TGTGCCAGCAGTTGGAGGCAGGGGGCCTACAATGAGCAGTTCTTC,CASSWRQGAYNEQFF
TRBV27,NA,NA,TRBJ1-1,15,TGTGCCAGCAGTTTTTACGACAGGCACGACACTGAAGCTTTCTTT,CASSFYDRHDTEAFF
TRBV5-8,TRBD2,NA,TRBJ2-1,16,TGTGCCAGCAGCGACCCGAAGCGGGACTCCTACAATGAGCAGTTCTTC,CASSDPKRDSYNEQFF
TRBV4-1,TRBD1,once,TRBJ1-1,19,TGCGCCAGCAGCCAATGGGGACAGGGGGCACTCGTTTTGAACACTGAAGCTTTCTTT,CASSQWGQGALVLNTEAFF
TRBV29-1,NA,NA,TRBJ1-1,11,TGCAGCGTGGGACAAGGCACTGAAGCTTTCTTT,CSVGQGTEAFF
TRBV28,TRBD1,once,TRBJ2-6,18,TGTGCCAGCAGTTTCCGGACAGGGATAAGCTCTGGGGCCAACGTCCTGACTTTC,CASSFRTGISSGANVLTF
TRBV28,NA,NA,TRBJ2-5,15,TGTGCCAGCAGTGACAGACTAGAAAGGGGAGAGACCCAGTACTTC,CASSDRLERGETQYF
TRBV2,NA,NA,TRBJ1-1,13,TGTGCCAGCAGTGAAAGCCCAAAAACTGAAGCTTTCTTT,CASSESPKTEAFF
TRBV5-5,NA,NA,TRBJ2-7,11,TGTGCCAGCAGCTTGACAGCCGAGCAGTACTTC,CASSLTAEQYF
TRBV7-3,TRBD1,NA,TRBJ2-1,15,TGTGCCAGCAGCACCCGACAGGGGTCCTACAATGAGCAGTTCTTC,CASSTRQGSYNEQFF
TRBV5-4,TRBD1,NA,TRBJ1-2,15,TGTGCCAGCAGCTTGGCAGTGACAGGGAACTATGGCTACACCTTC,CASSLAVTGNYGYTF
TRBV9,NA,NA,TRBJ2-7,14,TGTGCCAGCAGCGTAGACCCAGGGCACCACGAGCAGTACTTC,CASSVDPGHHEQYF
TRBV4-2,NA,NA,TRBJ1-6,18,TGTGCCAGCAGCCAAGACATCGAGGGAGGGCGAAATAATTCACCCCTCCACTTT,CASSQDIEGGRNNSPLHF
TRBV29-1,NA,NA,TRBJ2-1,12,TGCAGCGTCGGCCAGGGCGGCAATGAGCAGTTCTTC,CSVGQGGNEQFF
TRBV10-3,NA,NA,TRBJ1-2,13,TGTGCCATCAGTGTAGAGAACCGCTATGGCTACACCTTC,CAISVENRYGYTF
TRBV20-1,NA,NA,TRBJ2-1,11,TGCAGTGCCAGGGCATTCGGGGAGCAGTTCTTC,CSARAFGEQFF
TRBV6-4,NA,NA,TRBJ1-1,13,TGTGCCAGCAGTTCGAAGCGGTCCACTGAAGCTTTCTTT,CASSSKRSTEAFF
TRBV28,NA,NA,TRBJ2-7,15,TGTGCCAGCAGTTACCCTGCCACCCTCCGGGACGAGCAGTACTTC,CASSYPATLRDEQYF
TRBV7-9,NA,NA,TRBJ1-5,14,TGTGCCAGCAGCTTAGGAGATAGCAATCAGCCCCAGCATTTT,CASSLGDSNQPQHF
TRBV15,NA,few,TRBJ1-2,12,TGTGCCACCAGCAGAGATGGTGCAGGATACACCTTC,CATSRDGAGYTF
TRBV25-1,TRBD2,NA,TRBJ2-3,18,TGTGCCAGCAGTGACGGACTAGCGGGGGGCCCTAGCACAGATACGCAGTATTTT,CASSDGLAGGPSTDTQYF
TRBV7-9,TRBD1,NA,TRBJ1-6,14,TGTGCCAGCAGCTTATCGCAGGGGGCTTCACCCCTCCACTTT,CASSLSQGASPLHF
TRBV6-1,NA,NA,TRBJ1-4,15,TGTGCCAGCACCCCCGGGTCCTACCAGAAGGAAAAACTGTTTTTT,CASTPGSYQKEKLFF
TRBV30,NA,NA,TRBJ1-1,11,TGTGCCTGGAGCCCACAGACTGAAGCTTTCTTT,CAWSPQTEAFF
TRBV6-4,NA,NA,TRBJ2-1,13,TGTGCCAGCAGTGATGGGCGGGTCAATGAGCAGTTCTTC,CASSDGRVNEQFF
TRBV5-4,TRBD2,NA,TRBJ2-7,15,TGTGCCAGCAGCACTGGACTAGCGGTGAGGGACGAGCAGTACTTC,CASSTGLAVRDEQYF
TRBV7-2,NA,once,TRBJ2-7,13,TGTGCCATTCTACAGGGTGGCTTGTTCGAGCAGTACTTC,CAILQGGLFEQYF
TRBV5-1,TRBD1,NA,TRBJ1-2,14,TGCGCCAGCAGCTTACAGGGGAGCAGCTATGGCTACACCTTC,CASSLQGSSYGYTF
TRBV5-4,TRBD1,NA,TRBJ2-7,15,TGTGCCAGCAGCGACATGAGACAGGGGCGCTACGAGCAGTACTTC,CASSDMRQGRYEQYF
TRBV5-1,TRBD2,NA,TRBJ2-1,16,TGCGCCAGCAGCATCCTAGCGGGAGGCGGTTACAATGAGCAGTTCTTC,CASSILAGGGYNEQFF
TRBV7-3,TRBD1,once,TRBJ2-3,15,TGTGCCAGCAGCACCCGACAGGGGGGCACAGATACGCAGTATTTT,CASSTRQGGTDTQYF
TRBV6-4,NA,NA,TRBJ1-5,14,TGTGCCAGCAGCGGACGGGACATTACTCAGCCCCAGCATTTT,CASSGRDITQPQHF
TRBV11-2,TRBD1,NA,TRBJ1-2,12,TGTGCCAGCAGCTTAACAGGGGGTGGCTACACCTTC,CASSLTGGGYTF
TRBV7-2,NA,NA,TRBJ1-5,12,TGTGCCAGCAGCTCCCCGGGTCAGCCCCAGCATTTT,CASSSPGQPQHF
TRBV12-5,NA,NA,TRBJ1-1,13,TGTGCTAGTGGTTTGGTACCCGGCGGGGAAGCTTTCTTT,CASGLVPGGEAFF
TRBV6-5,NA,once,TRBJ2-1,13,TGTGCCAGCAGTTACAGAGGGTACAATGAGCAGTTCTTC,CASSYRGYNEQFF